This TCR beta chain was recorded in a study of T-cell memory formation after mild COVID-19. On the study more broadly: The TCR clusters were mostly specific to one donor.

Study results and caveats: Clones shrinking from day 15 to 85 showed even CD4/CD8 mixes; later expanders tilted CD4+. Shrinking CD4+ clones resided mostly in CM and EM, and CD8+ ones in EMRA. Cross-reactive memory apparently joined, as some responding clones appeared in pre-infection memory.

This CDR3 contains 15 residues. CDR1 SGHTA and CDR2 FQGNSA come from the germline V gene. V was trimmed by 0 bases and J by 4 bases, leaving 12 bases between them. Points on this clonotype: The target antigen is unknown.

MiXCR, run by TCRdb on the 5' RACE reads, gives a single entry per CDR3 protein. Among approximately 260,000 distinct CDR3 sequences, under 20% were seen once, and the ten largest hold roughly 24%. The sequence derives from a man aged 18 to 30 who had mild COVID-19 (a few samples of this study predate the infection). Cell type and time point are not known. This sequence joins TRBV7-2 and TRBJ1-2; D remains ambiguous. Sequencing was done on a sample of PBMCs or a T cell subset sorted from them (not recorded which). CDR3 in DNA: TGTGCCAGCAGCTTAGCTCAAGGGTTGGGCTATGGCTACACCTTC. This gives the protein CASSLAQGLGYGYTF.